The 19 T cell receptor beta chains presented below share a single source sample, sequenced in a study of OX40 agonist ivuxolimab in advanced cancers. Data came from immunoSEQ multiplex PCR; TCRdb stores just in-frame clones and leaves some out. The sample shows approximately 60,000 clones, roughly 84% of them seen only once. This specimen consisted of CD4+ or CD8+ T cells sorted from blood, obtained in a trial of the OX40 agonist ivuxolimab. These receptors came from an adult with an advanced solid tumor such as melanoma, head and neck, liver or kidney cancer.

The chain recombines TRBV30 with TRBJ2-3; 10 nucleotides match TRBD1. Trimming took 2 bases from V and 1 from J; bases not matched to a gene: 9. The V gene's germline CDR1 is GTSNPN and CDR2 SVGIG (reference sequence). CDR3 size: 17 residues. The CDR3 region is CAWSLNTGTGGTDTQYF. The CDR3 bases are TGTGCCTGGAGTCTAAATACCGGGACAGGGGGCACAGATACGCAGTATTTT.

This chain links TRBV25-1 with TRBJ2-2, with a weak D call TRBD1 (5 bases). The length of the CDR3 is 13 residues. Germline values: CDR1 MGHDK, CDR2 SYGVNS. With 5 bases removed from V and 4 bases from J, the gap between germline ends came to 8 bases. The CDR3 sequence is CASSQGVTGELFF. The CDR3 nucleotides are TGTGCCAGCAGTCAAGGGGTCACCGGGGAGCTGTTTTTT.

The rearrangement joins TRBV7-9 to TRBJ1-1; 8 nucleotides align to TRBD1. V trimming: 1 base; J trimming: 4 bases; junction bases outside the gene matches: 2. Germline CDR1 reads SEHNR; CDR2 reads FQNEAQ (reference sequence). The CDR3 covers 14 residues. The CDR3 region is CASSLGTGITEAFF. CDR3 sequence (DNA): TGTGCCAGCAGCTTAGGGACAGGGATCACTGAAGCTTTCTTT.

The chain carries TRBV19 and TRBJ2-7; D gene uncertain. Germline V CDR1 and CDR2: LNHDA, SQIVND (reference sequence). The length of the CDR3 is 14 residues. The V and J ends lost 5 bases and 2 bases respectively, with 13 bases between them. The CDR3 sequence: CASSSRDTAYEQYF. In DNA, the CDR3 is TGTGCCAGTAGTTCCCGAGACACGGCCTACGAGCAGTACTTC. The full variable domain, with the rest looked up from reference TRBV19 and TRBJ2-7, is DGGITQSPKYLFRKEGQNVTLSCEQNLNHDAMYWYRQDPGQGLRLIYYSQIVNDFQKGDIAEGYSVSREKKESFPLTVTSAQKNPTAFYLCASSSRDTAYEQYFGPGTRLTVT.

The V and J genes are TRBV10-3 and TRBJ2-5; D is possibly TRBD2 (6 bases). The CDR3 runs 17 residues. The germline gives CDR1 ENHRY, CDR2 SYGVKD. The ends were cut back, 4 bases at V and 5 bases at J, with 23 bases in the middle. The CDR3 region is CAISGGDFASNGETQYF. The CDR3 DNA follows: TGTGCCATCAGTGGGGGGGACTTCGCCTCGAACGGGGAGACCCAGTACTTC.

This sequence joins TRBV6-4 and TRBJ2-3, with 8 bases identical to TRBD1. This CDR3 contains 14 residues. CDR1 is MRHNA, CDR2 SNTAGT, per germline. Trimming removed 10 bases from V and 4 bases from J; junction bases left unmatched: 10. In DNA form, the CDR3 reads TGTGCCACTCGGGACAGGAGCCCCCCAGATACGCAGTATTTT. Its translation: CATRDRSPPDTQYF.

The J gene is TRBJ2-1, the V gene TRBV6-1, with 10 bases lining up with TRBD2. J gave up 9 bases and V 6 bases, and 11 bases lay outside the gene matches. This CDR3 region has 15 residues. CDR1 is MNHNS, CDR2 SASEGT, per germline. This CDR3 is CASRATSGVRGEQFF. DNA of the CDR3: TGTGCCAGCAGGGCAACTAGCGGGGTTAGGGGTGAGCAGTTCTTC.

The J gene is TRBJ2-5, the V gene TRBV10-3; the match to TRBD1 covers 10 bases. This CDR3 comprises 16 residues. The V segment lost 0 bases and the J segment 5 bases; nucleotides outside the gene matches: 6. Germline-derived CDR1 and CDR2 are ENHRY and SYGVKD. CDR3 sequence (DNA): TGTGCCATCAGTGAGTCGACAGACAGGGGGCTTGAGACCCAGTACTTC. Translation: CAISESTDRGLETQYF.

This chain connects TRBV6-5 to TRBJ1-4; D is possibly TRBD1 (6 bases). Germline loops: CDR1 MNHEY, CDR2 SVGAGI. Trimming took off 4 bases at V and 3 bases at J, with 12 bases between the two ends. This CDR3 spans 15 amino acids. CDR3 nucleotide sequence: TGTGCCAGCAGTTCCAGGGGACGGCCTAATGAAAAACTGTTTTTT. Translating it yields CASSSRGRPNEKLFF.

This chain connects TRBV5-1 to TRBJ2-7; D perhaps matches TRBD1 (6 bases). The germline V gene encodes CDR1 SGHRS and CDR2 YFSETQ. V shed 4 bases and J shed 9 bases, with 17 bases lying between them. CDR3 length: 13 amino acids. The CDR3 loop is CASSLGQQGGQYF. The CDR3 DNA reads TGCGCCAGCAGCCTCGGACAGCAAGGTGGGCAGTACTTC.

The chain couples TRBV7-9 to TRBJ1-3; D not resolved. V was shortened by 3 bases and J by 5 bases, with 5 bases between the two germline ends. This CDR3 contains 12 residues. CDR1 and CDR2 (germline): SEHNR, FQNEAQ (reference sequence). As DNA, the CDR3 is TGTGCCAGCAGCTTGATGCGAAACACCATATATTTT. Translation gives CASSLMRNTIYF.

The V call is TRBV4-2, the J call TRBJ2-1, with a weak D call TRBD2 (6 bases). The CDR3 contains 15 residues. Trimming stripped 4 bases from V and 7 bases from J, with 17 bases between. In germline, CDR1 is LGHNA, CDR2 YNFKEQ. The CDR3 loop is CASSRLGLAGNEQFF. DNA of the CDR3: TGTGCCAGCAGCCGCCTGGGACTCGCTGGGAATGAGCAGTTCTTC.

V gene TRBV29-1 combines with J gene TRBJ2-6; D remains unclear. The CDR3 runs 14 residues. The germline V gene has CDR1 SQVTM and CDR2 ANQGSEA. Trimming stripped 7 bases from V and 0 bases from J, with 10 bases between. The DNA of the CDR3 is TGCAGCGCCCAAGTAGTCTCTGGGGCCAACGTCCTGACTTTC. Protein: CSAQVVSGANVLTF.

The chain joins TRBV7-9 to TRBJ2-1; D possibly corresponds to TRBD1 (5 bases). From germline, CDR1 is SEHNR and CDR2 FQNEAQ (reference sequence). This CDR3 contains 15 residues. V was cut by 3 bases and J by 5 bases, with 14 bases left in between. The CDR3 here is CASSFSLTGNNEQFF. The CDR3, as DNA: TGTGCCAGCAGCTTCTCACTAACAGGAAACAATGAGCAGTTCTTC.

This clone was counted a single time. J is TRBJ1-4 and V is TRBV6-1; D is unresolved. This CDR3 has 14 residues. V gave up 5 bases and J gave up 7 bases, with 14 bases separating them. Germline V gene lookup returns CDR1 MNHNS and CDR2 SASEGT. CDR3 sequence (DNA): TGTGCCAGCAGTCTTTTTGGCCCCCTTGAAAAACTGTTTTTT. Translated, it gives CASSLFGPLEKLFF.

The chain employs TRBV7-2 and TRBJ2-7, with 7 bases identical to TRBD1. Unmatched junction bases numbered 7, after V lost 5 bases and J lost 0 bases. The CDR3 covers 15 residues. Germline CDR1 SGHTA, CDR2 FQGNSA. CDR3 in DNA: TGTGCCAGCAGCCAGGGGGAAGCGATCTCCTACGAGCAGTACTTC. This encodes CASSQGEAISYEQYF.

The CDR3 is CASMTVYNQPQHF. The CDR3 coding sequence is TGTGCCAGCATGACAGTCTACAATCAGCCCCAGCATTTT. V usage is TRBV6-1 and J usage is TRBJ1-5, with a possible D match to TRBD1 (5 bases). Germline CDR1 MNHNS, CDR2 SASEGT. V lost 7 bases and J 3 bases, leaving 10 bases between the germline ends. The CDR3 runs 13 residues.

For the CDR3, the DNA is TGTGCCAGCAGCGCATACAGGGATCAGCCCCAGCATTTT. This gives the protein CASSAYRDQPQHF. The V call is TRBV7-9, the J call TRBJ1-5; perhaps TRBD1 as D (6 bases). Germline-derived CDR1 and CDR2 are SEHNR and FQNEAQ (reference sequence). Trimming left V 5 bases short and J 5 bases short, with 10 bases between. This CDR3 has 13 amino acids.

The chain links TRBV2 to TRBJ1-2; D ambiguous. The germline V and J ends were trimmed by 1 base and 4 bases, with 13 bases remaining between them. Germline CDR1 and CDR2: SNHLY and FYNNEI. The CDR3 loop spans 15 amino acids. CDR3 DNA sequence: TGTGCCAGCAGTGAAGTCATCCGTCCACCCTATGGCTACACCTTC. This encodes CASSEVIRPPYGYTF.